A single sample is the source of the 15 T cell receptor beta chains below, sequenced in a study of blood T cell repertoires in COVID-19. Measured with immunoSEQ multiplex PCR; TCRdb has only the in-frame clones, and not every one. The sample holds roughly 320,000 clones, 85% to 95% seen once. The sample consisted of PBMCs or T cells enriched from blood (not recorded which). These receptors were taken from a woman aged 30 to 39 who had been exposed to COVID-19.

The rearrangement uses TRBV10-1 and TRBJ1-5, with a possible D match to TRBD1 (5 bases). The V gene lost 4 bases and the J gene lost 2 bases, with 21 bases spanning the gap. Germline values: CDR1 WNHNN, CDR2 SYGVQD (reference sequence). The CDR3 length is 18 residues. CDR3 region: CASSVMGGDFAGNQPQHF. The CDR3 DNA reads TGCGCCAGCAGTGTCATGGGGGGGGATTTTGCGGGCAATCAGCCCCAGCATTTT.

This clone was recorded once. The chain carries TRBV2 and TRBJ1-2; a possible D gene is TRBD1 (6 bases). Trimming removed 7 bases at V and 13 bases at J, with 13 bases between. The length of the CDR3 is 10 residues. The germline CDR1 and CDR2 sequences are SNHLY and FYNNEI. The CDR3 DNA reads as TGTGCCAGCATAGACAGGTTTCCCACCTTC. This sequence encodes CASIDRFPTF.

The CDR3 DNA is TGCAGCGTCCTTCGGGGACAGGGTGTCTATGGCTACACCTTC. Its translation is CSVLRGQGVYGYTF. The V and J genes are TRBV29-1 and TRBJ1-2; 9 bases are a match to TRBD1. The CDR3 contains 14 residues. The J segment lost 4 bases and the V segment lost 6 bases, leaving 9 bases of the junction unmatched. Germline V gene sequence: CDR1 SQVTM, CDR2 ANQGSEA.

This clone was seen only once. This rearrangement joins TRBV7-3 to TRBJ2-5; the match to TRBD2 covers 12 bases. CDR3 length equals 15 residues. Germline values: CDR1 SGHTA, CDR2 FQGTGA. V gave up 4 bases and J gave up 5 bases; unmatched junction bases: 5. The CDR3, as DNA: TGTGCCAGCAGCTCGCTAGCGGGGGGGCGGGAGACCCAGTACTTC. Translated: CASSSLAGGRETQYF.

A single count supports this clone. The V and J genes are TRBV6-2 or TRBV6-3 and TRBJ2-7; 8 positions agree with TRBD1. Germline assignment: CDR1 MNHEY and CDR2 SVGEGT. The V segment lost 4 bases and the J segment 3 bases; nucleotides outside the gene matches: 17. The CDR3 runs to 18 residues. The CDR3 coding sequence is TGTGCCAGCAGTTCCGCCAGGACAGGGCAAGCTAAGGTCTACGAGCAGTACTTC. Its translation: CASSSARTGQAKVYEQYF.

The chain has TRBV15 and TRBJ2-7; 7 bases match TRBD1. The trim removed 1 base at V and 9 bases at J, leaving 12 bases unmatched. This CDR3 spans 15 amino acids. Germline V gives CDR1 LNHNV, CDR2 YYDKDF (reference sequence). CDR3 amino acids: CATSRVRDRRFRQYF. The CDR3 coding sequence is TGTGCCACCAGCAGAGTTCGGGACAGAAGGTTTAGGCAGTACTTC.

The table lists this clone with a few counts. This chain links TRBV21-1 with TRBJ2-5; the table's D call, TRBD2, was not checked against the DNA. TRBV21-1 is flagged as a pseudogene. The CDR3 contains 17 residues. Here the CDR3 DNA reads TGTGCCAGCAGCAAAGTTTACCAAAGCGGGGCACAAGAGACCCAGTACTTC. Translation: CASSKVYQSGAQETQYF.

The chain uses TRBV30 and TRBJ2-2, with 9 bases aligning to TRBD2. The CDR3 totals 18 residues. Germline V gene lookup returns CDR1 GTSNPN and CDR2 SVGIG (reference sequence). V was pared by 0 bases and J by 2 bases, with 10 bases of the junction left unmatched. CDR3 region: CAWSVWLAGPENTGELFF. CDR3 DNA sequence: TGTGCCTGGAGTGTCTGGCTAGCGGGGCCTGAAAACACCGGGGAGCTGTTTTTT.

In this sample, this clone turned up once. The chain uses TRBV7-9 and TRBJ2-3; TRBD2 agrees at 10 bases. Trimming removed 11 bases from V and 6 bases from J; junction bases left unmatched: 11. From germline, CDR1 is SEHNR and CDR2 FQNEAQ (reference sequence). This CDR3 is built from 14 residues. CDR3 sequence reads: CAASRAGGLDTQYF. The CDR3 DNA reads as TGTGCCGCTTCACGAGCGGGGGGGCTGGATACGCAGTATTTT.

This chain links TRBV19 with TRBJ1-5, with 10 bases that match TRBD1. Per the germline V gene, CDR1 is LNHDA and CDR2 is SQIVND (reference sequence). CDR3 length: 17 amino acids. The trim removed 1 base at V and 6 bases at J, leaving 9 bases unmatched. For the CDR3, the DNA is TGTGCCAGTAGTATAGGCCGGGACAGGGGTTTCGCTCAGCCCCAGCATTTT. Translating it yields CASSIGRDRGFAQPQHF.

The J gene is TRBJ2-2, the V gene TRBV7-7; D is undetermined. CDR3 length: 14 amino acids. V was clipped by 1 base and J by 4 bases, with 7 bases between them. Germline CDR1 and CDR2: SSHAT and FNYEAQ (reference sequence). The CDR3 protein is CASSLEWSTGELFF. In nucleotides, the CDR3 is TGTGCCAGCAGCTTAGAGTGGAGCACCGGGGAGCTGTTTTTT.

CDR3 loop: CASSVSGMDYGYTF. The CDR3 DNA is TGTGCCAGCAGCGTATCAGGGATGGACTATGGCTACACCTTC. V and J are TRBV9 and TRBJ1-2; D is possibly TRBD1 (5 bases). Germline CDR1 SGDLS, CDR2 YYNGEE. The CDR3 runs 14 residues. V shed 1 base and J shed 3 bases, with 10 bases lying between them. Full variable domain (rest looked up from reference TRBV9 and TRBJ1-2): DSGVTQTPKHLITATGQRVTLRCSPRSGDLSVYWYQQSLDQGLQFLIQYYNGEERAKGNILERFSAQQFPDLHSELNLSSLELGDSALYFCASSVSGMDYGYTFGSGTRLTVV.

The chain combines TRBV2 with TRBJ2-4; TRBD2 matches 7 bases. Germline V lookup: CDR1 SNHLY, CDR2 FYNNEI. The CDR3 consists of 12 residues. V dropped 7 bases and J dropped 9; count of bases not matched to a gene: 6. CDR3 in DNA: TGTGCCAGCATACTAGCGCGTGGCATTCAGTACTTC. It translates to CASILARGIQYF.

V gene TRBV15 combines with J gene TRBJ2-3, with D hard to call. Per germline, CDR1 LNHNV and CDR2 YYDKDF (reference sequence). V shed 0 bases and J shed 2 bases, with 12 bases lying between them. CDR3 size: 16 residues. The CDR3 region has the DNA TGTGCCACCAGCAGAGATAGAGGATACTACACAGATACGCAGTATTTT. Its translation: CATSRDRGYYTDTQYF.

This chain uses TRBV18 with TRBJ2-5; 8 nucleotides align to TRBD2. Germline loops: CDR1 KGHSH, CDR2 LQKENI. Trimming at V came to 2 bases and at J to 6 bases, leaving 11 bases not matched to a gene. The CDR3 sequence is 16 residues long. In DNA form, the CDR3 reads TGTGCCAGCTCACCAAGGAGGACGGGGGGGCCGCAGACCCAGTACTTC. Translation gives CASSPRRTGGPQTQYF.